This TCR beta chain was retrieved from a study of cytotoxic CD8 clonotypes in ibrutinib-treated CLL (dated by TCRdb to about 2021). Concerning the study at large: The cohort had some eleven relapsed/refractory and roughly 14 treatment-naive patients; 17 to 18 were IGHV unmutated. Partial responses were observed in approximately 24 patients and complete responses in 2; after a median follow-up of 68 months, remission was maintained in approximately 14 patients and progression was observed in approximately twelve. Response samples were taken after a median of 12 months on treatment, ranging from roughly 6 to 36 months. On average, each sample had approximately 250,000 productive templates and almost 95,000 productive rearrangements. Longitudinal samples were obtainable from about 30% of the roughly 90 participants in the trial. Cryopreserved peripheral blood mononuclear cells were collected at three points: before therapy, at response, and at either sustained remission or disease progression. Every sample from remission and from progressive disease was obtained while the patients were still on ibrutinib. The investigation overall reported the following: Clonality rose at ibrutinib response, remained stable during sustained remission, and dropped back toward baseline at progression. Public clonotypes were found to be uncommon and were observed to contract or remain stable during treatment; the increase in clonality was shown to reflect expansion of private clonotypes at ibrutinib response. Sustained-remission and progressing patients did not have matched sampling times, and lymph node repertoires were not examined. Baseline clonality exceeded that of age-matched healthy donors and correlated strongly with circulating CD8+ T-cell counts.

Each clonotype received, on average, approximately 9.9x coverage in deep resolution sequencing performed on a MiSeq, where the target depth lay between 1 in 1 million and 1 in 200,000 T cells. The immunoSEQ hsTCRB Kit was used to generate the TCR beta libraries. Per the source publication's procedure: Data were analyzed with ImmunoSEQ Data Assistant and ImmunoSEQ Analyzer, with V, D and J genes assigned per IMGT definitions. Clonality, which ranges from 0 to 1, was calculated as one minus the normalized Shannon entropy of productive rearrangement frequencies. Only overrepresented clonotypes making up at least 0.05% of each patient's repertoire were included in the public clonotype analysis. Repertoires from about a dozen age-matched healthy donors in immuneACCESS were used as clonality controls. TCRdb holds this immuneACCESS table with in-frame rearrangements only. Some clones are missing; in checked studies, unresolved V genes explain under half, and the rest has no known cause. V and J calls and clone size are given by that table; D and trimming were obtained from the DNA. The sample table records roughly 220,000 clones; around 70% of these occur just once. Together, the top ten hold 5.5% to 7% of the sample.

Measured from the cysteine to the phenylalanine, the CDR3 is 14 residues long. Of the read, only the CDR3 DNA is kept; its 42 bases are in frame from base 1. Trimming removed 4 bases from V and 1 base from J, leaving 6 bases between the germline ends. CDR1 is given as SGHRS and CDR2 as YFSETQ, both from the germline V gene. In the paper's terms, the time point label means: 12 to 13 months on ibrutinib. Roughly 2.2 micrograms of genomic DNA were extracted from cryopreserved PBMCs for TCR beta library preparation. Longitudinal blood samples from CLL patients receiving ibrutinib monotherapy were subjected to high-throughput TCR beta sequencing. The patients took part in an open-label, single-center phase 2 trial of ibrutinib monotherapy. Of note for this clone: Its antigen remains undetermined. Per-base qualities were not stored, and no clone one base away is much larger.

The receptor's source is a human donor with chronic lymphocytic leukemia. The chain links TRBV5-1 with TRBJ2-6; no D gene call is confident. The sample here was PBMCs, taken after 12 months of ibrutinib treatment. The CDR3 has the sequence CASSLSSGANVLTF. The DNA reads TGCGCCAGCAGCCTGAGTTCTGGGGCCAACGTCCTGACTTTC.